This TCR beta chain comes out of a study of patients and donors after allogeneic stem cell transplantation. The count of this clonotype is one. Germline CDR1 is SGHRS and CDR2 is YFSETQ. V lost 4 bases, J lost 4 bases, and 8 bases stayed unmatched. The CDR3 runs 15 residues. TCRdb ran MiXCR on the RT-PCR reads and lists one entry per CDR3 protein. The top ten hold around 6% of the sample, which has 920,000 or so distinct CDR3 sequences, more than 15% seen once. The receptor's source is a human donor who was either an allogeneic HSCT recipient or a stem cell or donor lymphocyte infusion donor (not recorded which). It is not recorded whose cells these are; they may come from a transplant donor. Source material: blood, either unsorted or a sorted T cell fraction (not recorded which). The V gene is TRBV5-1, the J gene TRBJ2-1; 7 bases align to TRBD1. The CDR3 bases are TGCGCCAGCAGCGCCCGGGACAGCGGTTACAATGAGCAGTTCTTC. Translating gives CASSARDSGYNEQFF. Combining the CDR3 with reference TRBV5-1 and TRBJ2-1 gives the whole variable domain KAGVTQTPRYLIKTRGQQVTLSCSPISGHRSVSWYQQTPGQGLQFLFEYFSETQRNKGNFPGRFSGRQFSNSRSEMNVSTLELGDSALYLCASSARDSGYNEQFFGPGTRLTVL.